Each of the 30 T cell receptor beta chains below was sequenced from the same sample in a study of blood T cell repertoires in COVID-19. Generated by immunoSEQ multiplex PCR, the TCRdb table keeps only in-frame clones and is missing some. The table includes tens of thousands of clones, about nine tenths detected once. Material: peripheral blood. These receptors were obtained from a man aged 45-65 years with active or convalescent COVID-19.

This chain links TRBV9 with TRBJ1-4; D unclear. Germline V gene sequence: CDR1 SGDLS, CDR2 YYNGEE. The V and J ends lost 0 bases and 4 bases respectively, with 16 bases between them. The CDR3 has 17 amino acids. In DNA, the CDR3 is TGTGCCAGCAGCGTAGCTGGCCAGTTGACTGTTAATGAAAAACTGTTTTTT. It specifies CASSVAGQLTVNEKLFF.

This chain links TRBV28 with TRBJ1-1; no firm D call. Trimming pared 5 bases from V and 2 bases from J, leaving 9 bases between. The CDR3 loop spans 13 amino acids. From germline, CDR1 is MDHEN and CDR2 SYDVKM. CDR3 region: CASSRPGNTEAFF. DNA for the CDR3: TGTGCCAGCAGTCGTCCGGGTAACACTGAAGCTTTCTTT.

V gene TRBV7-8 combines with J gene TRBJ2-2; 7 positions match TRBD2. Germline trimming cut 5 bases from V and 1 base from J; bases unmatched to any gene: 4. Germline lookup yields CDR1 SGHVS and CDR2 FQNEAQ. There are 15 residues in the CDR3. The CDR3 spells CASSRGGGNTGELFF. CDR3 DNA sequence: TGTGCCAGCAGCCGAGGCGGGGGGAACACCGGGGAGCTGTTTTTT.

This chain links TRBV19 with TRBJ1-2; 7 nucleotides match TRBD1. V trimming: 7 bases; J trimming: 7 bases; junction bases outside the gene matches: 15. CDR1 is LNHDA and CDR2 is SQIVND in the germline V gene (reference sequence). This CDR3 spans 15 amino acids. The CDR3 region has the DNA TGTGCCAGTAACCAATCACCGGGGACAGCCTCTGGCTACACCTTC. The encoded protein is CASNQSPGTASGYTF.

This chain uses TRBV7-9 with TRBJ2-5; possible D gene TRBD1, 6 bases. Between the trimmed V and J ends, which lost 0 bases and 4 bases, there was a span of 9 bases. The V gene's germline CDR1 is SEHNR and CDR2 FQNEAQ (reference sequence). The CDR3 contains 14 residues. The CDR3 sequence: CASSLALQGETQYF. As DNA, the CDR3 is TGTGCCAGCAGCTTAGCGCTACAGGGAGAGACCCAGTACTTC.

This clone was counted a few times. The chain recombines TRBV29-1 with TRBJ2-2, with D perhaps matching TRBD1 (5 bases). The germline V and J ends were trimmed by 4 bases and 8 bases, with 8 bases remaining between them. The CDR3 runs to 11 residues. Germline V gene sequence: CDR1 SQVTM, CDR2 ANQGSEA. The CDR3 nucleotides are TGCAGCGTTGGCCAGGGTGGGGAGCTGTTTTTT. Its translation is CSVGQGGELFF.

This sequence joins TRBV3-1 (or the pseudogene TRBV3-2) and TRBJ1-1; TRBD1 agrees at 10 bases. The V segment lost 1 base and the J segment 1 base; nucleotides outside the gene matches: 6. Germline V lookup: CDR1 LGHDT, CDR2 YNNKEL (reference sequence). This CDR3 contains 17 residues. CDR3 protein: CASSQGLRDRGNTEAFF. The CDR3 nucleotides read TGTGCCAGCAGCCAAGGCTTAAGGGACAGGGGGAACACTGAAGCTTTCTTT.

This rearrangement joins TRBV5-1 to TRBJ2-7; D might be TRBD2 (5 bases). The V end was cut by 6 bases, the J end by 5 bases, with 15 bases between. The V gene's germline CDR1 is SGHRS and CDR2 YFSETQ. This CDR3 comprises 13 residues. CDR3 in DNA: TGCGCCAGCATTCCGACAACCGGGGACGAGCAGTACTTC. It yields the protein CASIPTTGDEQYF. Variable domain in full (rest from reference TRBV5-1 and TRBJ2-7): KAGVTQTPRYLIKTRGQQVTLSCSPISGHRSVSWYQQTPGQGLQFLFEYFSETQRNKGNFPGRFSGRQFSNSRSEMNVSTLELGDSALYLCASIPTTGDEQYFGPGTRLTVT.

J is TRBJ1-2 and V is TRBV3-1 (or the pseudogene TRBV3-2), with no clear D. Germline-derived CDR1 and CDR2 are LGHDT and YNNKEL (reference sequence). This CDR3 has 12 residues. The ends were cut back, 7 bases at V and 7 bases at J, with 13 bases in the middle. The CDR3 region is CASTSGSFGYTF. The CDR3 region has the DNA TGTGCCAGCACCTCAGGCAGCTTTGGCTACACCTTC.

CDR3 in amino acids: CASTKGGLTGELFF. The DNA of the CDR3 is TGTGCCAGCACCAAAGGGGGTCTCACCGGGGAGCTGTTTTTT. This rearrangement joins TRBV28 to TRBJ2-2, with D perhaps TRBD1 (6 bases). The V end was cut by 7 bases, the J end by 4 bases, with 13 bases between. The germline V gene encodes CDR1 MDHEN and CDR2 SYDVKM. The CDR3 length is 14 residues.

The chain uses TRBV21-1 and TRBJ1-3. TRBV21-1 is termed a pseudogene. The CDR3 loop spans 17 amino acids. The CDR3 nucleotides are TGTGCCAGCAGCAAAGAGGCGCGGGGCAGCGTTTCAAACACCATATATTTT. It translates to CASSKEARGSVSNTIYF.

As to this clone: This CDR3 is also generated by other DNA sequences in the sample. The genes are TRBV29-1 and TRBJ2-3; D remains ambiguous. This CDR3 has 12 amino acids. The germline CDR1 and CDR2 sequences are SQVTM and ANQGSEA. The V and J ends lost 2 bases and 2 bases respectively, with 5 bases between them. CDR3 residues: CSVERDTDTQYF. The DNA of the CDR3 is TGCAGCGTTGAAAGAGACACAGATACGCAGTATTTT.

The rearrangement uses TRBV27 and TRBJ2-3, with TRBD2 identical over 11 bases. Germline CDR1 and CDR2: MNHEY and SMNVEV (reference sequence). This CDR3 spans 16 amino acids. The V and J ends lost 0 bases and 4 bases, in that order; junction bases with no gene match: 3. The CDR3 is CASSLSLAGGPDTQYF. The CDR3 bases are TGTGCCAGCAGTTTATCCTTAGCGGGGGGGCCAGATACGCAGTATTTT.

This chain links TRBV19 with TRBJ2-3, with D possibly being TRBD1 (5 bases). The CDR3 has 14 amino acids. V gave up 5 bases and J gave up 4 bases, with 13 bases separating them. CDR1 is LNHDA and CDR2 is SQIVND in the germline V gene (reference sequence). CDR3 protein: CASSDRQIPDTQYF. The CDR3 DNA reads TGTGCCAGTAGTGACCGACAGATTCCAGATACGCAGTATTTT. Complete variable domain (other parts from reference TRBV19 and TRBJ2-3): DGGITQSPKYLFRKEGQNVTLSCEQNLNHDAMYWYRQDPGQGLRLIYYSQIVNDFQKGDIAEGYSVSREKKESFPLTVTSAQKNPTAFYLCASSDRQIPDTQYFGPGTRLTVL.

V gene TRBV3-1 (or the pseudogene TRBV3-2) combines with J gene TRBJ1-1; D is uncertain. In germline, CDR1 is LGHDT, CDR2 YNNKEL (reference sequence). The CDR3 length is 15 residues. V was shortened by 3 bases and J by 1 base, with 12 bases between the two germline ends. The CDR3 here is CASSQRVGGNTEAFF. The CDR3, as DNA: TGTGCCAGCAGCCAGAGGGTCGGAGGGAACACTGAAGCTTTCTTT.

The V call is TRBV14, the J call TRBJ2-1; 11 bases are a match to TRBD2. Unmatched junction bases numbered 8, after V lost 0 bases and J lost 7 bases. From germline, CDR1 is SGHDN and CDR2 FVKESK. The CDR3 is 17 amino acids. The CDR3 coding sequence is TGTGCCAGCAGCCAAGATATTGTAGCGGGGGGGCGGAATGAGCAGTTCTTC. This translates into CASSQDIVAGGRNEQFF.

The sample holds a few counts of this clone. This chain connects TRBV18 to TRBJ2-7, with 7 bases matching TRBD1. This CDR3 comprises 13 residues. Germline V gene data show CDR1 as KGHSH and CDR2 as LQKENI. Unmatched junction bases numbered 6, after V lost 6 bases and J lost 4 bases. The CDR3: CASSRTGGYEQYF. As DNA, the CDR3 is TGTGCCAGCTCGCGGACAGGTGGTTACGAGCAGTACTTC. The full variable domain, completed using reference TRBV18 and TRBJ2-7, is NAGVMQNPRHLVRRRGQEARLRCSPMKGHSHVYWYRQLPEEGLKFMVYLQKENIIDESGMPKERFSAEFPKEGPSILRIQQVVRGDSAAYFCASSRTGGYEQYFGPGTRLTVT.

The gene calls are TRBV10-2 and TRBJ1-1, with 10 positions matching TRBD1. The J segment lost 7 bases and the V segment lost 7 bases, leaving 9 bases of the junction unmatched. CDR1 is WSHSY and CDR2 is SAAADI in the germline V gene. This CDR3 has 14 amino acids. This CDR3 is CASKPGQGRGEAFF. DNA of the CDR3: TGCGCCAGCAAACCGGGACAGGGGCGAGGTGAAGCTTTCTTT.

The genes are TRBV4-3 and TRBJ1-2; 7 positions agree with TRBD1. Per the germline V gene, CDR1 is LGHNA and CDR2 is YSLEER. Unmatched junction bases numbered 6, after V lost 3 bases and J lost 8 bases. The CDR3 is made up of 13 amino acids. The CDR3 spells CASSHLRTGGYTF. The CDR3 DNA sequence: TGCGCCAGCAGCCACCTACGGACAGGCGGCTACACCTTC.

The V gene is TRBV7-9, the J gene TRBJ1-2, with D possibly being TRBD1 (6 bases). The germline V gene encodes CDR1 SEHNR and CDR2 FQNEAQ (reference sequence). Deletions cut 1 base from V and 3 bases from J, with 15 bases between. CDR3 length: 16 amino acids. The CDR3 loop is CASSLGPQGDDYGYTF. The CDR3 nucleotides are TGTGCCAGCAGCTTAGGACCACAGGGAGATGACTATGGCTACACCTTC.

The chain combines TRBV6-4 with TRBJ1-2; the D is unclear. Trimming stripped 2 bases from V and 7 bases from J, with 8 bases between. In germline, CDR1 is MRHNA, CDR2 SNTAGT. The CDR3 totals 12 residues. DNA for the CDR3: TGTGCCAGCAGTGACGGCCTGTTTGGCTACACCTTC. Translation: CASSDGLFGYTF.

The chain has TRBV28 and TRBJ2-2, with TRBD1 as a possible D gene (8 bases). Germline CDR1 MDHEN, CDR2 SYDVKM. This CDR3 has 16 residues. V lost 6 bases, J lost 5 bases, and 19 bases lay in between. The CDR3 DNA sequence: TGTGCCAGCAGCCCAACAACAGGGGGAGGGACCGGGGAGCTGTTTTTT. This sequence encodes CASSPTTGGGTGELFF.

The chain recombines TRBV4-2 with TRBJ1-4; maybe TRBD1 (5 bases). Germline-derived CDR1 and CDR2 are LGHNA and YNFKEQ. The CDR3 covers 18 residues. The V and J ends lost 0 bases and 7 bases respectively, with 21 bases between them. The CDR3 bases are TGTGCCAGCAGCCAAGATTCTGCTCGGGTTCCGGGGGGTGAAAAACTGTTTTTT. Translating gives CASSQDSARVPGGEKLFF.

This chain joins TRBV7-9 and TRBJ1-3, with 8 bases identical to TRBD1. V dropped 5 bases and J dropped 1; count of bases not matched to a gene: 4. The CDR3 extends over 15 amino acids. Looked up from germline, CDR1 is SEHNR and CDR2 is FQNEAQ (reference sequence). This CDR3 reads CASSLQGVSGNTIYF. The CDR3 coding sequence is TGTGCCAGCAGCCTACAGGGGGTTTCTGGAAACACCATATATTTT.

CDR3 in DNA: TGTGCCAGCAGCTTTGGTCCTAGCGGTAACACCGGGGAGCTGTTTTTT. This encodes CASSFGPSGNTGELFF. The chain has TRBV7-8 and TRBJ2-2; the match to TRBD2 covers 7 bases. Germline assignment: CDR1 SGHVS and CDR2 FQNEAQ. The V gene end was trimmed by 3 bases and the J gene end by 2 bases; junction bases not matched to a gene: 6. The CDR3 is 16 amino acids.

The chain links TRBV29-1 to TRBJ2-7; TRBD1 is a possible D gene (6 bases). The CDR3 is 12 residues long. The V gene's germline CDR1 is SQVTM and CDR2 ANQGSEA. Trimming shortened V by 7 bases and J by 3 bases, and 13 bases separated the two germline ends. The CDR3 DNA reads as TGCAGCGCCGGGACACCCCTCTACGAGCAGTACTTC. Amino acids: CSAGTPLYEQYF.

This chain uses TRBV7-8 with TRBJ1-1; D unclear. Germline CDR1 is SGHVS and CDR2 is FQNEAQ. The V gene lost 1 base and the J gene lost 5 bases, with 11 bases spanning the gap. The CDR3 spans 14 residues. CDR3: CASSLGRRRTEAFF. The DNA of the CDR3 is TGTGCCAGCAGCTTAGGGAGGAGGAGGACTGAAGCTTTCTTT.

The rearrangement uses TRBV11-2 and TRBJ2-1; tentatively, D is TRBD2 (6 bases). Trimming stripped 6 bases from V and 0 bases from J, with 12 bases between. The germline CDR1 and CDR2 sequences are SGHAT and FQNNGV. The CDR3 consists of 15 residues. CDR3 bases: TGTGCCAGCAGGTCTCGGGGGTTCTCCTACAATGAGCAGTTCTTC. It translates to CASRSRGFSYNEQFF.

The rearrangement joins TRBV15 to TRBJ2-5; 8 positions match TRBD1. Germline CDR1 and CDR2: LNHNV and YYDKDF (reference sequence). V lost 2 bases, J lost 1 base, and 6 bases stayed unmatched. This CDR3 spans 16 amino acids. CDR3 DNA: TGTGCCACCAGCAGAACGGGACAGGCTTTCCAAGAGACCCAGTACTTC. Its translation: CATSRTGQAFQETQYF.

The rearrangement links TRBV29-1 to TRBJ1-1; D call uncertain. V dropped 8 bases and J dropped 5 bases, with 12 bases sitting between them. The CDR3 is made up of 11 amino acids. Per the germline V gene, CDR1 is SQVTM and CDR2 is ANQGSEA. The CDR3 DNA is TGCAGCATATACTCGGGGACTGAAGCTTTCTTT. It yields the protein CSIYSGTEAFF.